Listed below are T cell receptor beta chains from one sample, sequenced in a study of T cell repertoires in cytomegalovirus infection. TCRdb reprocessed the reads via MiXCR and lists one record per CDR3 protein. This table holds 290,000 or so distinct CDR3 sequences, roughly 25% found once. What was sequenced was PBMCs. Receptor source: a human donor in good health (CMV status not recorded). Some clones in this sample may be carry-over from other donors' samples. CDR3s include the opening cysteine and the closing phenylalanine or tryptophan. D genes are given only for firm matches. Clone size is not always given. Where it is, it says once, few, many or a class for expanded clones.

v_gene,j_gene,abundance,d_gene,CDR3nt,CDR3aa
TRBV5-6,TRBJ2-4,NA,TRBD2,TGTGCCAGCAGCTTGTGGAGCGGGGGCGCAACCAAAAACATTCAGTACTTC,CASSLWSGGATKNIQYF
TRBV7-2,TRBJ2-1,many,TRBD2,TGTGCCAGCAGCTTAGTCGGGGGGTTCAACAATGAGCAGTTCTTC,CASSLVGGFNNEQFF
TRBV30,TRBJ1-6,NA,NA,TGTGCCTGGAGTGGTAGTAGGCAGGGGCGGCATTCACCCCTCCACTTT,CAWSGSRQGRHSPLHF
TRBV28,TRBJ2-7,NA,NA,TGTGCCAGCAGTTCTCCCGGGACAAGGGACTCCTACGAGCAGTACTTC,CASSSPGTRDSYEQYF
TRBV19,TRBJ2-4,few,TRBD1,TGTGCCAGTTCGCCCTGGACAGGGGGATTAAAAAACATTCAGTACTTC,CASSPWTGGLKNIQYF
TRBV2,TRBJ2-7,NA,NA,TGTGCCAGCAGAATGGGGACGCAGCAGTACTTC,CASRMGTQQYF
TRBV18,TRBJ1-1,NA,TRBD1,TGTGCCAGCTCACAAGGACAGGTGGGGACTGAAGCTTTCTTT,CASSQGQVGTEAFF
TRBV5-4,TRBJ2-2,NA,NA,TGTGCCAGCAGCTCCTGGGGCAGCTACACCGGGGAGCTGTTTTTT,CASSSWGSYTGELFF
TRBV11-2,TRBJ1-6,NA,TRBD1,TGTGCCAGCGGTCCCGGACAGGGCCAATCACCCCTCCACTTT,CASGPGQGQSPLHF
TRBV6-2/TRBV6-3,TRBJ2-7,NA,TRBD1,TGTGCCAGCAGCACCTTCCATGGACAGGGTAACGACGAGCAGTACTTC,CASSTFHGQGNDEQYF
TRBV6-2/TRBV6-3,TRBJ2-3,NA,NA,TGTGCCAGCAGTCAACGTGGCCTGGGCACAGATACGCAGTATTTT,CASSQRGLGTDTQYF
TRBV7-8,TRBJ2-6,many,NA,TGTGCCAGCAGCCCAAACCCTTCAGGATTCTCTGGGGCCAACGTCCTGACTTTC,CASSPNPSGFSGANVLTF
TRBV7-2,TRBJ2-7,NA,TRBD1,TGTGCCAGCAGCAAAGACAGGGGGCGCGTCTACGAGCAGTACTTC,CASSKDRGRVYEQYF
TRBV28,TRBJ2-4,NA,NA,TGTGCCAGCAGTTTAAAATTAAACATTCAGTACTTC,CASSLKLNIQYF
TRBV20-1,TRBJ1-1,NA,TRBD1,TGCAGTGCCCGGGACAGGGCTGAAGCTTTCTTT,CSARDRAEAFF
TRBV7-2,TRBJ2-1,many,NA,TGTGCCAGCAGCTTAGTGGCGTTGAGCTCCTACAATGAGCAGTTCTTC,CASSLVALSSYNEQFF
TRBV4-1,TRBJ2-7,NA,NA,TGCGCCAGCAGCCAAGATACAGGGCCAACCTACGAGCAGTACTTC,CASSQDTGPTYEQYF
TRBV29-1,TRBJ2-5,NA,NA,TGCAGCGTTGAAGGTTTGGCCTATGAGACCCAGTACTTC,CSVEGLAYETQYF
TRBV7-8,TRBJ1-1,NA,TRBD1,TGTGCCAGCAGACCCACAGGGGACACTGAAGCTTTCTTT,CASRPTGDTEAFF
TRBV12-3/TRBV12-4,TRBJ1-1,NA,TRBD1,TGTGCCAGCAGAACAGGTTTAGGACAGGGGACTGAAGCTTTCTTT,CASRTGLGQGTEAFF
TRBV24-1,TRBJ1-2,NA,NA,TGTGCCACCAGTGCCGACCCATGGACCGGCTACACCTTC,CATSADPWTGYTF
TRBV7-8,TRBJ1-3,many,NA,TGTGCCAGCAGCTCCCAGACCCTTACAAACCGAAACACCATATATTTT,CASSSQTLTNRNTIYF
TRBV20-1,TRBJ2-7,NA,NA,TGCAGTGCAGACGTCTTTGGCGGTCGGGAGCAGTACTTC,CSADVFGGREQYF
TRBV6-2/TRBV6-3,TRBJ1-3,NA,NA,TGTGCCAGCAGCTCAGACAGGATTGGAAACACCATATATTTT,CASSSDRIGNTIYF
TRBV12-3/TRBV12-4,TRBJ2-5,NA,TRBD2,TGTGCCAGCAGTTCAGCGGGGAGCGAGACCCAGTACTTC,CASSSAGSETQYF
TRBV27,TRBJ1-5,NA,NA,TGTGCCAGCAGTTTTCTAGGGACTGGGCGGCATCAGCCCCAGCATTTT,CASSFLGTGRHQPQHF
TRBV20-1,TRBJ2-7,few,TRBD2,TGCAGTGCGCGGACTAGCGGGGGCTCCTACGAGCAGTACTTC,CSARTSGGSYEQYF
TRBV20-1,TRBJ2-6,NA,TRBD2,TGCAGTGCTAGTCAAGGACTAGCGGGAGCTGGGGCCAACGTCCTGACTTTC,CSASQGLAGAGANVLTF
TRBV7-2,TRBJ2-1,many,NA,TGTGCCAGCAGCCTCCACCAGGGGAGGGGGAGGGGGGATGAGCAGTTCTTC,CASSLHQGRGRGDEQFF
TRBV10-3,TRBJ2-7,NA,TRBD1,TGTGCCATCAGACCAGACAGGGGTTCCTACGAGCAGTACTTC,CAIRPDRGSYEQYF
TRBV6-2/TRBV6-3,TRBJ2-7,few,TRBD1,TGTGCCAGCAGTTACTTCCAGGGACAGGGAGCCCCTACGGGGCAGTACTTC,CASSYFQGQGAPTGQYF
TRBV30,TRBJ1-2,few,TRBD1,TGTGCCTGGACAGTCGGGGACAGTCTTAACTATGGCTACACCTTC,CAWTVGDSLNYGYTF
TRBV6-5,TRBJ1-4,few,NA,TGTGCCAGCAGTTACTCGATGGCAGATGCCAATGAAAAACTGTTTTTT,CASSYSMADANEKLFF
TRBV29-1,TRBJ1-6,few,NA,TGCAGCGTTGTGAGGGGGTATTCACCCCTCCACTTT,CSVVRGYSPLHF
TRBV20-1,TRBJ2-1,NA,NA,TGCAGTGCCCAGCTTGGTCGAGAGCAGTTCTTC,CSAQLGREQFF
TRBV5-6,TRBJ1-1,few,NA,TGTGCCAGCAGCCTCCCGGTCGGGTGGGGCACTGAAGCTTTCTTT,CASSLPVGWGTEAFF
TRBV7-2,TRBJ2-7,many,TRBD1,TGTGCCAGCAGCTTCCGGGACAGGGTCTCCGAGCAGTACTTC,CASSFRDRVSEQYF
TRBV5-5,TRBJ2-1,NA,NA,TGTGCCAGCAAGAACGACCTGGGGCAGGAAGGTCAGTTCTTC,CASKNDLGQEGQFF
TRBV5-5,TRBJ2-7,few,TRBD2,TGTGCCAGCAGCTTGTCGACGGGAGGGTACGAGCAGTACTTC,CASSLSTGGYEQYF
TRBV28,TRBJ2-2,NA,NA,TGTGCCAGCAGATTCGGCCCTAACACCGGGGAGCTGTTTTTT,CASRFGPNTGELFF
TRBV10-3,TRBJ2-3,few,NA,TGTGCCATCAGTGAGTGGGGGCCCGGGGCGACCACAGATACGCAGTATTTT,CAISEWGPGATTDTQYF
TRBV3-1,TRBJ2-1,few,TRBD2,TGTGCCAGCAGCCGTGACATACAACTAGCGGGAAGAAATGAGCAGTTCTTC,CASSRDIQLAGRNEQFF
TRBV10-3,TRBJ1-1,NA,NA,TGTGCCATCAGTGGCGGCCAAACGGGGGTGGACACTGAAGCTTTCTTT,CAISGGQTGVDTEAFF
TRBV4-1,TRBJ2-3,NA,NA,TGCGCCAGCAGCCAGCGGGGAGATACGCAGTATTTT,CASSQRGDTQYF
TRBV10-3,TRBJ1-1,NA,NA,TGTGCCATCAGTGAGGGGGGCCGTGGAACTGAAGCTTTCTTT,CAISEGGRGTEAFF
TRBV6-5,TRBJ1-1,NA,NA,TGTGCCAGCAGTAGAGCGGGGCTCGACACGCAGATTACTGAAGCTTTCTTT,CASSRAGLDTQITEAFF
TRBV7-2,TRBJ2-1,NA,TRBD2,TGTGCCAGCAGCCCCATAGCGGGAGTCGACAATGAGCAGTTCTTC,CASSPIAGVDNEQFF
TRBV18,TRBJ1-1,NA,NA,TGTGCCAGCTCACCACCGTCGAGGGGAGAGAGCACTGAAGCTTTCTTT,CASSPPSRGESTEAFF
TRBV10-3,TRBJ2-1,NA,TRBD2,TGTGCCATCAGTGAGTTTGCCGGGACTAGAGGTGAGCAGTTCTTC,CAISEFAGTRGEQFF
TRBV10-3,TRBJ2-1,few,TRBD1,TGTGCCATCAGGGGGACAGGGGGAGAATACAATGAGCAGTTCTTC,CAIRGTGGEYNEQFF
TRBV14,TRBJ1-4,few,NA,TGTGCCAGCAGCCAAGATCACGGGGCCGTCAATGAAAAACTGTTTTTT,CASSQDHGAVNEKLFF
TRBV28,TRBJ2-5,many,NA,TGTGCCAGCAGTCCGCCCTCCGGGGGTGAGACCCAGTACTTC,CASSPPSGGETQYF
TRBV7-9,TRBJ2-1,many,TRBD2,TGTGCCACCAGCGATGGTAGCGGGAGGTCCAAGCAGTTCTTC,CATSDGSGRSKQFF